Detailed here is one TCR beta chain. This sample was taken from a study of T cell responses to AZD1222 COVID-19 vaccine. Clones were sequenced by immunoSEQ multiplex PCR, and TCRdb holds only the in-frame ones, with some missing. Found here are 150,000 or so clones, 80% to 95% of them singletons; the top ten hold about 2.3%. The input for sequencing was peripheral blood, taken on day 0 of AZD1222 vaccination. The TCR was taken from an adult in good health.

The CDR3 loop is CALSGQGYGYTF. The DNA for the CDR3 is TGTGCCCTTAGCGGGCAGGGCTATGGCTACACCTTC. This sequence joins TRBV7-9 and TRBJ1-2, with D perhaps matching TRBD1 (5 bases). The germline V gene has CDR1 SEHNR and CDR2 FQNEAQ (reference sequence). The V gene lost 11 bases and the J gene lost 4 bases, with 14 bases spanning the gap. This CDR3 spans 12 amino acids.